What follows are 17 T cell receptor beta chains derived from one specimen sequenced in a study of blood T cell repertoires in COVID-19. The data were produced by immunoSEQ multiplex PCR, yet TCRdb's version contains in-frame clones alone and is incomplete. This table has 150,000 or so clones, 70% to 85% appearing once. The sequenced material came from PBMCs or T cells enriched from blood (not recorded which). The receptors here all came from a man in his forties or fifties who had recovered from COVID-19.

The genes are TRBV30 and TRBJ2-4; a weak D match, TRBD2 (7 bases). The length of the CDR3 is 12 residues. V was cut by 7 bases and J by 8 bases, with 15 bases left in between. CDR1 and CDR2 from the germline V gene are GTSNPN and SVGIG (reference sequence). The CDR3 sequence: CAFNREGHIQYF. The CDR3 DNA is TGTGCCTTCAACAGGGAGGGACACATTCAGTACTTC.

The V call is TRBV29-1, the J call TRBJ1-2; no clear D. CDR3 length: 15 amino acids. V lost 5 bases to trimming and J lost 4 bases, with 20 bases between them. Germline values: CDR1 SQVTM, CDR2 ANQGSEA. The CDR3: CSVPGLFKKGYGYTF. The CDR3 bases are TGCAGCGTTCCCGGACTCTTCAAAAAGGGCTATGGCTACACCTTC.

V is TRBV6-1 and J is TRBJ2-2, with 16 bases lining up with TRBD2. V lost 4 bases, J lost 4 bases, and 6 bases stayed unmatched. The CDR3 consists of 18 residues. Germline values: CDR1 MNHNS, CDR2 SASEGT. In nucleotides, the CDR3 is TGTGCCAGCAGTGCGGGACTAGCGGGGGGGCATGGCACCGGGGAGCTGTTTTTT. It yields the protein CASSAGLAGGHGTGELFF.

The chain has TRBV6-5 and TRBJ1-3, with D unresolved. Germline assignment: CDR1 MNHEY and CDR2 SVGAGI. Trimming shortened V by 7 bases and J by 7 bases, and 14 bases separated the two germline ends. This CDR3 contains 13 residues. CDR3 amino acids: CASIWEAGNTIYF. The DNA for the CDR3 is TGTGCCAGCATTTGGGAGGCCGGCAACACCATATATTTT.

Here the CDR3 reads CASSLSGQGYEQYF. For the CDR3, the DNA is TGTGCCAGCAGCCTGTCGGGACAGGGCTACGAGCAGTACTTC. The rearrangement uses TRBV5-4 and TRBJ2-7, with 9 bases matching TRBD1. CDR1 is SGHNT, CDR2 YYREEE, per germline (reference sequence). The CDR3 sequence is 14 residues long. After removal of 4 bases from V and 3 bases from J, the junction contained 5 bases not matched to a gene.

This rearrangement joins TRBV27 to TRBJ1-3; TRBD1 is a possible D gene (5 bases). The CDR3 has 13 residues. The V gene lost 5 bases and the J gene lost 3 bases, with 8 bases spanning the gap. Germline loops: CDR1 MNHEY, CDR2 SMNVEV (reference sequence). This chain's CDR3 is CASSQGNGNTIYF. For the CDR3, the DNA is TGTGCCAGCAGTCAGGGTAATGGAAACACCATATATTTT.

This clone was counted only a few times. This chain joins TRBV9 and TRBJ1-6; D remains ambiguous. V lost 0 bases to trimming and J lost 7 bases, with 5 bases between them. The germline gives CDR1 SGDLS, CDR2 YYNGEE. The CDR3 runs to 13 residues. The CDR3 is CASSVAGNSPLHF. CDR3 nucleotides: TGTGCCAGCAGCGTAGCGGGAAATTCACCCCTCCACTTT.

V and J are TRBV4-3 and TRBJ2-7; 7 bases are shared with TRBD1. Germline values: CDR1 LGHNA, CDR2 YSLEER. The CDR3 length is 15 residues. Germline trimming cut 4 bases from V and 6 bases from J; bases unmatched to any gene: 12. CDR3 DNA: TGCGCCAGCAGCCGCGGCCGGGACAGAGCCCCCGAGCAGTACTTC. Translation gives CASSRGRDRAPEQYF.

The rearrangement links TRBV11-2 to TRBJ1-1, with 7 bases fitting TRBD1. CDR1 and CDR2 (germline): SGHAT, FQNNGV. The CDR3 contains 15 residues. V shed 1 base, J shed 4 bases, and the junction held 6 bases outside the gene matches. The CDR3: CASSLGFAGGTEAFF. In DNA, the CDR3 is TGTGCCAGCAGCTTAGGATTTGCAGGGGGCACTGAAGCTTTCTTT.

The rearrangement uses TRBV5-1 and TRBJ1-5, with a tentative D call TRBD1 (5 bases). CDR1 and CDR2 (germline): SGHRS, YFSETQ. This CDR3 comprises 16 residues. V lost 7 bases to trimming and J lost 5 bases, with 22 bases between them. CDR3 nucleotide sequence: TGCGCCAGCTCCCTTGGCTCTGGGGGAGGGGATCAGCCCCAGCATTTT. Translating gives CASSLGSGGGDQPQHF.

V usage is TRBV3-1 (or the pseudogene TRBV3-2) and J usage is TRBJ1-2; 10 nucleotides agree with TRBD1. This CDR3 region has 16 residues. Per germline, CDR1 LGHDT and CDR2 YNNKEL (reference sequence). V trimming: 1 base; J trimming: 5 bases; junction bases outside the gene matches: 7. The CDR3 reads CASSQASGQGVYGYTF. The CDR3 DNA reads as TGTGCCAGCAGCCAAGCTTCAGGACAGGGGGTATATGGCTACACCTTC.

The rearrangement links TRBV2 to TRBJ1-4; D unclear. Trimming removed 6 bases at V and 0 bases at J, with 11 bases between. Germline loops: CDR1 SNHLY, CDR2 FYNNEI. The CDR3 is made up of 15 amino acids. The CDR3 sequence is CASSHTVATNEKLFF. In DNA, the CDR3 is TGTGCCAGCAGCCACACCGTTGCAACTAATGAAAAACTGTTTTTT.

The gene calls are TRBV4-3 and TRBJ2-3, with 11 bases that match TRBD1. The CDR3 sequence is 16 residues long. J gave up 4 bases and V 0 bases, and 3 bases lay outside the gene matches. Germline V gene lookup returns CDR1 LGHNA and CDR2 YSLEER. CDR3 sequence reads: CASSQEGQGASDTQYF. The CDR3 DNA reads TGCGCCAGCAGCCAAGAAGGACAGGGGGCATCAGATACGCAGTATTTT.

The chain has TRBV28 and TRBJ1-2; D unclear. Germline CDR1 reads MDHEN; CDR2 reads SYDVKM. This CDR3 has 13 residues. V lost 7 bases, J lost 7 bases, and 16 bases lay in between. CDR3 sequence: CASTLRRGIGYTF. CDR3 DNA: TGTGCCAGCACCCTTAGGCGGGGAATTGGCTACACCTTC.

V and J are TRBV5-8 and TRBJ2-7; 7 bases map to TRBD1. The CDR3 consists of 16 residues. The J segment lost 0 bases and the V segment lost 2 bases, leaving 8 bases of the junction unmatched. Germline V CDR1 and CDR2: SGHTS, YDEGEE. The CDR3 sequence: CASSFNAWDSSYEQYF. Here the CDR3 DNA reads TGTGCCAGCAGCTTTAATGCATGGGACAGCTCCTACGAGCAGTACTTC.

This clone was recorded only once. This rearrangement joins TRBV7-2 to TRBJ2-1; 9 bases fit TRBD2. J gave up 6 bases and V 3 bases, and 6 bases lay outside the gene matches. Germline V gene data show CDR1 as SGHTA and CDR2 as FQGNSA. The CDR3 loop spans 15 amino acids. This CDR3 is CASSLTSGTTNEQFF. In DNA form, the CDR3 reads TGTGCCAGCAGCTTGACTAGCGGTACAACCAATGAGCAGTTCTTC.

The rearrangement uses TRBV3-1 (or the pseudogene TRBV3-2) and TRBJ1-6, with D perhaps TRBD1 (5 bases). The CDR3 loop spans 12 amino acids. CDR1 LGHDT and CDR2 YNNKEL come from the germline V gene (reference sequence). V lost 3 bases and J 10 bases, leaving 7 bases between the germline ends. CDR3 residues: CASSQRGSPLHF. CDR3 bases: TGTGCCAGCAGCCAGCGGGGGTCACCCCTCCACTTT.